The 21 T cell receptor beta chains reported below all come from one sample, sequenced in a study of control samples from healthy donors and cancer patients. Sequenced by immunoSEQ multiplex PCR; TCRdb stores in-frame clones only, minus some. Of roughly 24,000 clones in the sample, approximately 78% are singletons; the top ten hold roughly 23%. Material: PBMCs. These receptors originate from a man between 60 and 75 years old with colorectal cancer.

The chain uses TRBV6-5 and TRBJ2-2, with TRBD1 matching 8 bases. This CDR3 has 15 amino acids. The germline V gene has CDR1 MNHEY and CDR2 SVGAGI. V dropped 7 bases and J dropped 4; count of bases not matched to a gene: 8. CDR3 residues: CASKGQGESTGELFF. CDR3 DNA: TGTGCCAGCAAAGGACAGGGCGAAAGCACCGGGGAGCTGTTTTTT.

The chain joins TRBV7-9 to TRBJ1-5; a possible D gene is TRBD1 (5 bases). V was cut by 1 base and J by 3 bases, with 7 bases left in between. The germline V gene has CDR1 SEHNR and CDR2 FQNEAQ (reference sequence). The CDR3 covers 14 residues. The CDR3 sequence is CASSLGQLNQPQHF. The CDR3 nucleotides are TGTGCCAGCAGCTTAGGACAGCTCAATCAGCCCCAGCATTTT.

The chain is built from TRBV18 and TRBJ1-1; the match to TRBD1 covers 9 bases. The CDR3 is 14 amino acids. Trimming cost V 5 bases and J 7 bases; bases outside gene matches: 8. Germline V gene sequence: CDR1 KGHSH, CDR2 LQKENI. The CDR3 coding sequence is TGTGCCAGCTCATCGGGACAGGGTAAAGGTGAAGCTTTCTTT. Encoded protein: CASSSGQGKGEAFF.

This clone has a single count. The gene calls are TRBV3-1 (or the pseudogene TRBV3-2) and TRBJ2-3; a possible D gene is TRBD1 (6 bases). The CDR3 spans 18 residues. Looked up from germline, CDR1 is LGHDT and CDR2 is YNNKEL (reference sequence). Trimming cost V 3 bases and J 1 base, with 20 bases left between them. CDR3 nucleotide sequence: TGTGCCAGCAGCCACCGAGGCTACAGGGTATCGGGCACAGATACGCAGTATTTT. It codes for CASSHRGYRVSGTDTQYF.

CDR3 DNA: TGTGCCAGCTCATCAAGCGGGGGTTACTACGAGCAGTACGTC. Protein sequence: CASSSSGGYYEQYV. The chain has TRBV18 and TRBJ2-7, with 8 positions matching TRBD2. The length of the CDR3 is 14 residues. Germline V CDR1 and CDR2: KGHSH, LQKENI. V trimming: 5 bases; J trimming: 3 bases; junction bases outside the gene matches: 6.

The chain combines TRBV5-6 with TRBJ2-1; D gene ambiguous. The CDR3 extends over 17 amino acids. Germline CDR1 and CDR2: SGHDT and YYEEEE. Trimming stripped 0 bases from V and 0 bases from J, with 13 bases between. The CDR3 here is CASSLAGLRSSYNEQFF. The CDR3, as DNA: TGTGCCAGCAGCTTGGCCGGGTTACGTAGCTCCTACAATGAGCAGTTCTTC.

In DNA form, the CDR3 reads TGTGCCAGCAGTTACTCGTTCTCCGCCTTTGCTGAAGCTTTCTTT. This codes for CASSYSFSAFAEAFF. V usage is TRBV6-5 and J usage is TRBJ1-1; D remains unclear. Trimming shortened V by 0 bases and J by 6 bases, and 14 bases separated the two germline ends. Per the germline V gene, CDR1 is MNHEY and CDR2 is SVGAGI. The CDR3 is 15 amino acids.

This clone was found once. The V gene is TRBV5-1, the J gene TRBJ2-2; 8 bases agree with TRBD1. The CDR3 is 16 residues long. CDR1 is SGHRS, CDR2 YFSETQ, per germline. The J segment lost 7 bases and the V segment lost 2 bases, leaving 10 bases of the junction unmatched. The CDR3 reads CASSFDGQGANGELFF. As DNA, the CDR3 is TGCGCCAGCAGCTTTGATGGGCAGGGGGCGAACGGGGAGCTGTTTTTT.

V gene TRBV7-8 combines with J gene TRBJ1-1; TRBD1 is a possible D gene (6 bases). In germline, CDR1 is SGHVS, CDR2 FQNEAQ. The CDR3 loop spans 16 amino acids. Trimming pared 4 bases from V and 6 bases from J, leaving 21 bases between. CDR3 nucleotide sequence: TGTGCCAGCAGCTCAACAGGGTATTGGTTTAGGCCTGAAGCTTTCTTT. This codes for CASSSTGYWFRPEAFF.

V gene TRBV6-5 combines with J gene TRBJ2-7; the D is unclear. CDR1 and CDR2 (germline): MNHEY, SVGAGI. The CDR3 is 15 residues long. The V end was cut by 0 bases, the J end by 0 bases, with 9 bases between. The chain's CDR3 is CASSYSSRPSYEQYF. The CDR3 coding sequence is TGTGCCAGCAGTTACTCGTCCCGACCCTCCTACGAGCAGTACTTC.

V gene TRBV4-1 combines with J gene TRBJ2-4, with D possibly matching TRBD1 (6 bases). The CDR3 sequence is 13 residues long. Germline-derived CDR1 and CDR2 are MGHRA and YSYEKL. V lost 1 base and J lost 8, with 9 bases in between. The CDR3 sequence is CASSQAQGYIQYF. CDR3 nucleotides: TGCGCCAGCAGCCAAGCACAGGGTTACATTCAGTACTTC.

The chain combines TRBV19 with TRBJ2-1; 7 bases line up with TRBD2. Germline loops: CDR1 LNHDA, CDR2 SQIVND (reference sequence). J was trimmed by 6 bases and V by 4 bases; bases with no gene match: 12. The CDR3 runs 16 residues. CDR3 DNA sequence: TGTGCCAGTAGTACCCGTATGACTAGCAGGGCCAATGAGCAGTTCTTC. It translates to CASSTRMTSRANEQFF.

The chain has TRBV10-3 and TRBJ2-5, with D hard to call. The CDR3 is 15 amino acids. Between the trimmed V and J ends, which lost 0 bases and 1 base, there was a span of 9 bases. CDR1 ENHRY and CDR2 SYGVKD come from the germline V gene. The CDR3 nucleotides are TGTGCCATCAGTGAGTCGCGAGCAGGCCAAGAGACCCAGTACTTC. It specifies CAISESRAGQETQYF.

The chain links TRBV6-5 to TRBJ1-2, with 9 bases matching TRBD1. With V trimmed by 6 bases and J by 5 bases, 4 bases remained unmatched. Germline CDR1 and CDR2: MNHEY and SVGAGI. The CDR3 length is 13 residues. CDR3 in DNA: TGTGCCAGCAGCGTGGACAGGGGTTATGGCTACACCTTC. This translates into CASSVDRGYGYTF.

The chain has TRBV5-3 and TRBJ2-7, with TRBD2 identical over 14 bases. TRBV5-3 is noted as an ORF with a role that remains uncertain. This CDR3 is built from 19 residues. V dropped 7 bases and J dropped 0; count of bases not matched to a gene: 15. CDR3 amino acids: CARLAPGTSGGPSSYEQYV. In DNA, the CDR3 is TGTGCCAGATTAGCCCCCGGGACTAGCGGGGGACCCAGCTCCTACGAGCAGTACGTC.

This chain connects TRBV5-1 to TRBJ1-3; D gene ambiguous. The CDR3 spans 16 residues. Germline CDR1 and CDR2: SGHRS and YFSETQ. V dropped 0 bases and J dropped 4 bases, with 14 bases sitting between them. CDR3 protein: CASSLDPRAPGNTIYF. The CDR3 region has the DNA TGCGCCAGCAGCTTGGACCCCCGGGCCCCAGGAAACACCATATATTTT.

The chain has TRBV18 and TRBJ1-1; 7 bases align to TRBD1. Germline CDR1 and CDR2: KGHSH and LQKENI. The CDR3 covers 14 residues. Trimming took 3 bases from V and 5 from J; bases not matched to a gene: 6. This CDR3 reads CASSPNRGDTEAFF. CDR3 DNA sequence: TGTGCCAGCTCACCGAACAGGGGCGATACTGAAGCTTTCTTT.

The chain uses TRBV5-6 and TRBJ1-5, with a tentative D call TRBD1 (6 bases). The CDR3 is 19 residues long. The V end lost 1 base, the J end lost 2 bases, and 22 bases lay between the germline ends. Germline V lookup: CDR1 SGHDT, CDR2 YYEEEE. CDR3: CASSLRSGKLGGGNQPQHF. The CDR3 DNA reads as TGTGCCAGCAGCTTGCGATCAGGGAAACTAGGGGGGGGCAATCAGCCCCAGCATTTT.

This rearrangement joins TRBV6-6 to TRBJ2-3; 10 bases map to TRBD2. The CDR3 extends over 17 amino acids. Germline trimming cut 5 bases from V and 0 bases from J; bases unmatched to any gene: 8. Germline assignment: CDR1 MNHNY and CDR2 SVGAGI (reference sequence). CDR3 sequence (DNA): TGTGCCAGCAGTCCAGGGGGTAGCGGGGGGAGCACAGATACGCAGTATTTT. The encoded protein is CASSPGGSGGSTDTQYF.

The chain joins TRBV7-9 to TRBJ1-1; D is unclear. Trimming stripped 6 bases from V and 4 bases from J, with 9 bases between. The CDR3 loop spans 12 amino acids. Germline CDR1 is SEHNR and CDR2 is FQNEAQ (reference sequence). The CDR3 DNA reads TGTGCCAGCAGGGACGGTGTCACTGAAGCTTTCTTT. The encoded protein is CASRDGVTEAFF.

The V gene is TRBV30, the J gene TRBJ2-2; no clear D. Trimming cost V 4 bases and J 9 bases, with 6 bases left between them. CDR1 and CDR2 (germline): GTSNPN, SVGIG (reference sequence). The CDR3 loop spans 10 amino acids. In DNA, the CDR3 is TGTGCCTGGATGACCCGGGAGCTGTTTTTT. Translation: CAWMTRELFF.